This TCR beta chain was sequenced during a study of blood T cell repertoires in COVID-19. Turning to the study itself: Material from acute and convalescent COVID-19 was sourced from the United States, Italy and Spain.

This CDR3 has 14 residues. Trimming cost V 3 bases and J 7 bases; bases outside gene matches: 8. Germline CDR1 SEHNR, CDR2 FQNEAQ (reference sequence). Only in-frame clones appear in the TCRdb table, and some are missing; sequencing was by immunoSEQ multiplex PCR. The sample holds over 50,000 clones, 84% seen once. The sample consisted of peripheral blood. This chain links TRBV7-9 with TRBJ1-2, with 7 bases aligning to TRBD1. The clonotype comes from a man aged 60 to 75 with COVID-19, enrolled during active disease. The CDR3 loop is CASSFGTEQGGYTF. The CDR3 nucleotides are TGTGCCAGCAGCTTCGGGACAGAACAGGGTGGCTACACCTTC.